This is a list of T cell receptor beta chains from one sample in a study of memory CD4+ T cells and cytomegalovirus serostatus. The data were produced by immunoSEQ multiplex PCR, yet TCRdb's version contains in-frame clones alone and is incomplete. Among about 75,000 clones, around 82% were seen once, and the ten largest hold 2.6%. Sample: memory CD4+ T cells from blood. All receptors come from an adult in good health and CMV-seropositive. Both conserved end residues are part of each CDR3. D genes are given only for firm matches. Expanded clones get a size class; other rows say once, few or many, or leave the size out.

CDR3 protein,CDR3 DNA,D gene,clone size,CDR3 length,V gene,J gene
CAWSTGGEKLFF,TGTGCCTGGAGTACCGGAGGGGAAAAACTGTTTTTT,.,.,12,TRBV30,TRBJ1-4
CASSQQDYNEQFF,TGTGCCAGCAGTCAACAGGACTACAATGAGCAGTTCTTC,.,.,13,TRBV2,TRBJ2-1
CASSPRRLSGSEKLFF,TGTGCCAGCTCACCCCGGAGGTTGTCGGGGAGCGAAAAACTGTTTTTT,.,.,16,TRBV18,TRBJ1-4
CASSSPGLEQFF,TGTGCCAGCAGTTCACCGGGACTCGAGCAGTTCTTC,.,.,12,TRBV6-6,TRBJ2-1
CASSFNRLGTDTQYF,TGTGCCAGCAGCTTTAACAGGCTCGGCACAGATACGCAGTATTTT,.,.,15,TRBV7-2,TRBJ2-3
CASSSDRVQNSPLHF,TGTGCCAGCAGTAGCGACAGGGTTCAGAATTCACCCCTCCACTTT,TRBD1,.,15,TRBV2,TRBJ1-6
CASSASQGFYNEQFF,TGTGCCAGCAGTGCGAGTCAGGGCTTCTACAATGAGCAGTTCTTC,.,.,15,TRBV2,TRBJ2-1
CASSLGWESNQPQHF,TGCGCCAGCAGCTTGGGGTGGGAAAGCAATCAGCCCCAGCATTTT,.,.,15,TRBV5-1,TRBJ1-5
CASSRWTSGSRETQYF,TGTGCCAGCAGCAGGTGGACTAGCGGGAGCCGAGAGACCCAGTACTTC,TRBD2,.,16,TRBV5-4,TRBJ2-5
CASSLGTHTNTGELFF,TGCGCCAGCAGCCTAGGGACGCATACGAACACCGGGGAGCTGTTTTTT,.,.,16,TRBV5-1,TRBJ2-2
CASSSYNTGETQYF,TGTGCCAGCAGCTCTTATAACACCGGGGAGACCCAGTACTTC,.,.,14,TRBV7-6,TRBJ2-5
CASSPGQGRSGNTIYF,TGTGCCAGCAGCCCAGGACAGGGGCGCTCTGGAAACACCATATATTTT,TRBD1,.,16,TRBV7-2,TRBJ1-3
CASSSRIQGSPLHF,TGTGCCAGCAGTTCGAGGATCCAGGGGTCACCCCTCCACTTT,.,.,14,TRBV6-5,TRBJ1-6
CASSLDGRYQPQHF,TGTGCCAGCAGCTTAGACGGAAGATATCAGCCCCAGCATTTT,.,.,14,TRBV7-2,TRBJ1-5
CATSRGLAGGVDTQYF,TGTGCCACCAGCAGAGGGCTAGCGGGAGGAGTAGATACGCAGTATTTT,TRBD2,.,16,TRBV15,TRBJ2-3
CASSLAGGDGEKLFF,TGTGCCAGCAGCTTAGCTGGAGGGGATGGAGAAAAACTGTTTTTT,.,once,15,TRBV7-6,TRBJ1-4
CASSQTPTFGYTF,TGTGCCAGCAGTCAAACCCCCACGTTCGGCTACACCTTC,.,.,13,TRBV28,TRBJ1-2
CASRGRRLRGGYTF,TGTGCCAGCAGAGGACGCAGGCTGAGGGGTGGCTACACCTTC,.,.,14,TRBV6-5,TRBJ1-2
CASSPGGESSYEQYF,TGTGCCAGCAGCCCAGGGGGGGAGAGCTCCTACGAGCAGTACTTC,.,.,15,TRBV7-2,TRBJ2-7
CAISEYSMGGYTF,TGTGCCATCAGTGAGTACTCAATGGGTGGCTACACCTTC,.,once,13,TRBV10-3,TRBJ1-2
CASAKGQGARGTDTQYF,TGTGCTAGTGCTAAAGGACAGGGGGCGCGAGGCACAGATACGCAGTATTTT,TRBD1,.,17,TRBV12-5,TRBJ2-3
CASSDQGLVPFF,TGTGCCAGCAGTGACCAGGGACTAGTGCCGTTTTTT,TRBD2,once,12,TRBV2,TRBJ2-2
CASSSNGGWVTEAFF,TGTGCCAGCAGCTCAAACGGGGGGTGGGTCACTGAAGCTTTCTTT,.,.,15,TRBV7-2,TRBJ1-1
CAGKRQGGNIQYF,TGTGCCGGCAAACGACAGGGAGGGAACATTCAGTACTTC,.,few,13,TRBV2,TRBJ2-4
CASSEPAGGGSSGNTIYF,TGTGCCAGCAGTGAACCCGCAGGCGGCGGTAGCTCTGGAAACACCATATATTTT,.,.,18,TRBV2,TRBJ1-3
CASSPPLNTEAFF,TGTGCCAGCTCACCACCCCTTAACACTGAAGCTTTCTTT,.,few,13,TRBV18,TRBJ1-1
CASMGTTYGYTF,TGTGCCAGTATGGGGACAACTTATGGCTACACCTTC,.,.,12,TRBV19,TRBJ1-2
CASSQERRETPQFF,TGCGCCAGCAGCCAAGAAAGAAGGGAGACACCGCAGTTCTTC,.,.,14,TRBV4-1,TRBJ2-1
CASSDRGIGSYNEQFF,TGTGCCAGCAGCGACAGGGGTATAGGCTCCTACAATGAGCAGTTCTTC,TRBD1,few,16,TRBV7-2,TRBJ2-1
CATSRSGPRRDTQYF,TGTGCCACCAGCAGATCGGGACCGCGAAGGGATACGCAGTATTTT,.,.,15,TRBV15,TRBJ2-3
CASSLSGYEQYF,TGCGCCAGCAGCTTGTCGGGGTACGAGCAGTACTTC,.,.,12,TRBV5-1,TRBJ2-7
CASSFSGGDTEAFF,TGTGCCAGCAGCTTCTCAGGGGGCGACACTGAAGCTTTCTTT,TRBD1,.,14,TRBV7-2,TRBJ1-1
CASSPRSGNTGELFF,TGTGCCAGCAGCCCCCGATCCGGTAACACCGGGGAGCTGTTTTTT,.,.,15,TRBV11-2,TRBJ2-2
CASSLIGQGYSGANVLTF,TGCGCCAGCAGCTTGATAGGACAGGGCTACTCTGGGGCCAACGTCCTGACTTTC,TRBD1,.,18,TRBV5-1,TRBJ2-6